The rows below give T cell receptor beta chains drawn from one sample of a study of T cell responses to AZD1222 COVID-19 vaccine. TCRdb keeps only in-frame clones here, not all; method: immunoSEQ multiplex PCR. The table lists 150,000 or so clones, about 81% of them singletons. The sequencing here drew on peripheral blood, taken on day 0 of MenACWY control vaccination. The origin of the receptors is an adult in good health. The CDR3 runs from the conserved cysteine through the conserved F or W. The order of the fields is CDR3 length, V gene, clone size, D gene, J gene, CDR3 DNA, CDR3 protein. The D gene is left open where the match is weak. Clone size is given for some rows only: seen once, a few or many times, or a class if the clone is expanded.

length: 15; V: TRBV27; size: .; D: .; J: TRBJ2-6; DNA: TGTGCCAGCAGTCCGGATGGATCCGGGGCCAACGTCCTGACTTTC; CDR3: CASSPDGSGANVLTF
length: 13; V: TRBV29-1; size: .; D: .; J: TRBJ2-1; DNA: TGCAGCGTGAGCGGGCCCGTAGTGGATGAGCAGTTCTTC; CDR3: CSVSGPVVDEQFF
length: 13; V: TRBV5-8; size: .; D: .; J: TRBJ2-7; DNA: TGTGCCAGCAGGTGGGGTGGGGAGTACGAGCAGTACTTC; CDR3: CASRWGGEYEQYF
length: 16; V: TRBV15; size: .; D: .; J: TRBJ1-1; DNA: TGTGCCACCAGCAGAGAAAAGACGATAATGAACACTGAAGCTTTCTTT; CDR3: CATSREKTIMNTEAFF
length: 14; V: TRBV5-4; size: once; D: .; J: TRBJ1-4; DNA: TGTGCCAGCAGCTTGAGGGAGACTAATGAAAAACTGTTTTTT; CDR3: CASSLRETNEKLFF
length: 13; V: TRBV5-1; size: .; D: .; J: TRBJ1-5; DNA: TGCGCCAGCAGCCAGGGCCCCGATCAGCCCCAGCATTTT; CDR3: CASSQGPDQPQHF
length: 16; V: TRBV9; size: .; D: .; J: TRBJ2-1; DNA: TGTGCCATCCCACCTTCTCTAGCGCTAATCTACAATGAGCAGTTCTTC; CDR3: CAIPPSLALIYNEQFF
length: 14; V: TRBV5-1; size: .; D: .; J: TRBJ1-2; DNA: TGCGCCAGCAGAATAGATTCCACAGGTGACGGCTACACCTTC; CDR3: CASRIDSTGDGYTF
length: 18; V: TRBV9; size: .; D: .; J: TRBJ1-2; DNA: TGTGCCAGCAGCCCAAGTTTGGGAGGATACATTGGTAACTATGGCTACACCTTC; CDR3: CASSPSLGGYIGNYGYTF
length: 15; V: TRBV3-1/TRBV3-2; size: .; D: .; J: TRBJ2-7; DNA: TGTGCCAGCAGCCAAGAAGGGCAGGTGTTCTACGAGCAGTACTTC; CDR3: CASSQEGQVFYEQYF
length: 14; V: TRBV7-9; size: few; D: .; J: TRBJ1-2; DNA: TGTGCCAGCAGCCCTGGAGGGACCCGCTATGGCTACACCTTC; CDR3: CASSPGGTRYGYTF
length: 16; V: TRBV7-9; size: .; D: .; J: TRBJ2-5; DNA: TGTGCCAGCAGCTTAAACCCCCGGACGACTCAAGAGACCCAGTACTTC; CDR3: CASSLNPRTTQETQYF
length: 12; V: TRBV9; size: few; D: .; J: TRBJ2-1; DNA: TGTGCCAGCACCAATGGCGTGGGTGAGCAGTTCTTC; CDR3: CASTNGVGEQFF
length: 14; V: TRBV7-8; size: .; D: .; J: TRBJ2-7; DNA: TGTGCCAGCAGCTCCGTGAGGGACTCCTACGAGCAGTACTTC; CDR3: CASSSVRDSYEQYF
length: 16; V: TRBV2; size: .; D: TRBD1; J: TRBJ1-5; DNA: TGTGCCAGCGGAGGGGGCCCTTTTCTTAGCAATCAGCCCCAGCATTTT; CDR3: CASGGGPFLSNQPQHF
length: 13; V: TRBV6-6; size: .; D: .; J: TRBJ1-1; DNA: TGTGCCAGCAGTTACTCGGCGAACACTGAAGCTTTCTTT; CDR3: CASSYSANTEAFF
length: 12; V: TRBV10-3; size: .; D: .; J: TRBJ1-5; DNA: TGTGCCATCAGTGAGTCTGGTCTGCCCCAGCATTTT; CDR3: CAISESGLPQHF
length: 15; V: TRBV10-3; size: .; D: .; J: TRBJ2-6; DNA: TGTGCCATCAGTGGACCGAACTCTGGGGCCAACGTCCTGACTTTC; CDR3: CAISGPNSGANVLTF
length: 12; V: TRBV28; size: few; D: .; J: TRBJ1-5; DNA: TGTGCCAGCAGGCCGCTAACTCAGCCCCAGCATTTT; CDR3: CASRPLTQPQHF
length: 16; V: TRBV2; size: .; D: TRBD1; J: TRBJ1-3; DNA: TGTGCCAGCAAGACCCTTGGGACAGCAGCTGGAAACACCATATATTTT; CDR3: CASKTLGTAAGNTIYF
length: 17; V: TRBV18; size: .; D: TRBD1; J: TRBJ2-3; DNA: TGTGCCAGCTCACCGGGACAGGGGGCTCTAAGCACAGATACGCAGTATTTT; CDR3: CASSPGQGALSTDTQYF
length: 12; V: TRBV29-1; size: .; D: .; J: TRBJ1-4; DNA: TGCAGCGTTGCTGGGGTTGGTGAAAAACTGTTTTTT; CDR3: CSVAGVGEKLFF
length: 14; V: TRBV6-5; size: .; D: .; J: TRBJ1-2; DNA: TGTGCCAGCATTCTTACCCCACAGGACTATGGCTACACCTTC; CDR3: CASILTPQDYGYTF
length: 14; V: TRBV5-8; size: .; D: .; J: TRBJ1-5; DNA: TGTGCCAGCAGCTTGGGGGCCGGCAGGCAGCCCCAGCATTTT; CDR3: CASSLGAGRQPQHF
length: 15; V: TRBV15; size: .; D: .; J: TRBJ2-1; DNA: TGTGCCACCAGCGAGAGCCCGGACTCCGCTTCGGAGCAGTTCTTC; CDR3: CATSESPDSASEQFF
length: 11; V: TRBV20-1; size: .; D: .; J: TRBJ1-2; DNA: TGCAGTGCGCGAGTGATTACTGGCTACACCTTC; CDR3: CSARVITGYTF
length: 15; V: TRBV3-1/TRBV3-2; size: .; D: TRBD1; J: TRBJ2-1; DNA: TGTGCCAGCAGCCAGAGGACAGGGACAAAGAATGAGCAGTTCTTC; CDR3: CASSQRTGTKNEQFF
length: 15; V: TRBV2; size: .; D: .; J: TRBJ1-1; DNA: TGTGCCAGCATGGTGCGGGAACTAGAGAACACTGAAGCTTTCTTT; CDR3: CASMVRELENTEAFF
length: 14; V: TRBV6-5; size: .; D: .; J: TRBJ1-2; DNA: TGTGCCAGCAGTTCCGCCCGGGCCATCCAAGGCTACACCTTC; CDR3: CASSSARAIQGYTF
length: 17; V: TRBV28; size: .; D: TRBD1; J: TRBJ1-3; DNA: TGTGCCAGCAGTACCCCCGGACAGGGTGTCACTGGAAACACCATATATTTT; CDR3: CASSTPGQGVTGNTIYF
length: 18; V: TRBV16; size: many; D: .; J: TRBJ1-2; DNA: TGTGCCAGCAGCCGCCCGGGGGCAGGTCCTTCCCAAGACTATGGCTACACCTTC; CDR3: CASSRPGAGPSQDYGYTF
length: 16; V: TRBV5-5; size: .; D: TRBD1; J: TRBJ1-2; DNA: TGTGCCAGCAGCCAGGGACAGGGCGCCCTGATTGATGGCTACACCTTC; CDR3: CASSQGQGALIDGYTF